This TCR beta chain was captured in a study of CD8+ T cells in alopecia areata. A FACSAria was used to sort CD4+ and CD8+ T cells. These cells came from PBMCs. With regard to this clone: The antigen is unknown.

Whole-study results and caveats: Scalp data also include sequences from resident alphabeta T cells of normal skin. Sharing of TCR sequences between patients (possibly for HLA-related reasons) was less clear than in mice. Lesional tissue from the scalp (especially in alopecia totalis/universalis) showed higher clonality than normal scalp.

Following RNA extraction, reverse transcription yielded cDNA that acted as the sequencing template. Generated by immunoSEQ multiplex PCR, the TCRdb table keeps only in-frame clones and is missing some. The sample lists approximately 150,000 clones; around 54% were seen once. There are 14 residues in the CDR3. V dropped 3 bases and J dropped 5 bases, with 11 bases sitting between them. Per germline, CDR1 MDHEN and CDR2 SYDVKM. The chain joins TRBV28 to TRBJ2-1; maybe TRBD1 (5 bases). The origin of this receptor is a human donor in good health. What was sequenced was CD4+ T cells sorted from blood. The CDR3 loop is CASSLWSRDNEQFF. CDR3 nucleotide sequence: TGTGCCAGCAGTTTGTGGTCCAGGGACAATGAGCAGTTCTTC.